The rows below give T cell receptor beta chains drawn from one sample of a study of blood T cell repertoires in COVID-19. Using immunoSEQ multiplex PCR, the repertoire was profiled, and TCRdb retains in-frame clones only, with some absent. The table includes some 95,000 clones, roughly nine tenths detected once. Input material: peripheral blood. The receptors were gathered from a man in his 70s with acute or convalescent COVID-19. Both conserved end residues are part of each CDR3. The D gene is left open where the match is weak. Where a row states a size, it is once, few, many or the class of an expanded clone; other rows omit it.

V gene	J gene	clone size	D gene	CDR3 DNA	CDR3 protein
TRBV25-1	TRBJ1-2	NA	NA	TGTGCCAGCAGTGAGGCTGGCAGGGGTGGCGGCTATGGCTACACCTTC	CASSEAGRGGGYGYTF
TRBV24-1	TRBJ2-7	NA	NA	TGTGCCACCAGTGAGCACAGGACCCTGACCCTATCCTACGAGCAGTACTTC	CATSEHRTLTLSYEQYF
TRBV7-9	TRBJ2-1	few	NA	TGTGCCAGCAGCTTTTTGGACAGAATTAACAATGAGCAGTTCTTC	CASSFLDRINNEQFF
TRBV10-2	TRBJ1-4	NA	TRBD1	TGCGCCAGCAGTTACAGGGGAAGTAATGAAAAACTGTTTTTT	CASSYRGSNEKLFF
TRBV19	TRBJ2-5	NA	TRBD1	TGTGCCAGTAGTCCGAGACAGGGGTACCAAGAGACCCAGTACTTC	CASSPRQGYQETQYF
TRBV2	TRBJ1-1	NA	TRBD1	TGTGCCAGCAGTGAAGAACAGGGGATTGGCACTGAAGCTTTCTTT	CASSEEQGIGTEAFF
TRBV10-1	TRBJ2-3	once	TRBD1	TGCGCCAGCAGCCCCGGGACAGGGACAGATACGCAGTATTTT	CASSPGTGTDTQYF
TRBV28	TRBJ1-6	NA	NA	TGTGCCAGCAGTCAGGGGTTTGATTCACCCCTCCACTTT	CASSQGFDSPLHF
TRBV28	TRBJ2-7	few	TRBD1	TGTGCCAGCAGTCTAGGGACAGGGGAAAGGCCCGAGCAGTACTTC	CASSLGTGERPEQYF
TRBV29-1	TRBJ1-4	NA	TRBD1	TGCAGCGCACTTACCTCCGGGACAGGGGCTGAAAAACTGTTTTTT	CSALTSGTGAEKLFF
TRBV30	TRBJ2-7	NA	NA	TGTGCCTGGAGTGTAGTGAGCCACGAGCAGTACTTC	CAWSVVSHEQYF
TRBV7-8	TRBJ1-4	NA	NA	TGTGCCAGCAGCATCACGACGGGGGATGGTAATGAAAAACTGTTTTTT	CASSITTGDGNEKLFF
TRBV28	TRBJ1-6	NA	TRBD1	TGTGCCAGCAGTTCCCGGGACAGGGCCTTCCGGAATTCACCCCTCCACTTT	CASSSRDRAFRNSPLHF
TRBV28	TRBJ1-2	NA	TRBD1	TGTGCCAGCAGTCCAGGACAGGGTGGAGGCTACACCTTC	CASSPGQGGGYTF
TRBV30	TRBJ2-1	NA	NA	TGTGCCTGGAGCTCGGGAAGGTACAATGAGCAGTTCTTC	CAWSSGRYNEQFF
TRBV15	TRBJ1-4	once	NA	TGTGCCACCAGTCGAGGTCGGACTAATGAAAAACTGTTTTTT	CATSRGRTNEKLFF
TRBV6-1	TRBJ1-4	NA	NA	TGTGCCAGCAGTGAGACCGGGACTAGGGGTGAAAAACTGTTTTTT	CASSETGTRGEKLFF
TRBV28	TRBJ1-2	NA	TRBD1	TGTGCCAGCAGTCCCCACCAGGGGGTAAAGTATGGCTACACCTTC	CASSPHQGVKYGYTF
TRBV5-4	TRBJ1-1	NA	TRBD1	TGTGCCAGCAGCCGCGACAGGGCGGGTAGCACTGAAGCTTTCTTT	CASSRDRAGSTEAFF
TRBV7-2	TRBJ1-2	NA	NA	TGTGCCAGCAGCCCCCCCGGGTACTATGGCTACACCTTC	CASSPPGYYGYTF
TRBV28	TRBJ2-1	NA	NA	TGTGCCAGCAGTCAAATTTTAGGCCGGGGGGCGGATGAGCAGTTCTTC	CASSQILGRGADEQFF
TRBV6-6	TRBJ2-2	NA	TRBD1	TGTGCCTGTCAGCAAGGTCAGGGGGCGAACACCGGGGAGCTGTTTTTT	CACQQGQGANTGELFF